This T cell receptor (beta chain) was captured in a study of blood T cell repertoires in COVID-19. The overall study: Donors in the United States, Italy and Spain gave samples during acute or convalescent COVID-19. In each case, the material was cDNA or gDNA derived from T cells, B-cell-depleted T cells, or PBMCs.

Per the authors' pipeline: Amplified reference gene primers provided the basis for estimating nucleated cell counts. Produced via immunoSEQ multiplex PCR; TCRdb's table is partial and in-frame only. V and J calls and clone size are copied from that table; D and trimming were computed from the DNA. The sample has 150,000 to 200,000 clones; 89% are singletons. J lost 5 bases, V lost 2 bases, and 17 bases had no gene match. CDR1 is LNHDA, CDR2 SQIVND, per germline (reference sequence). The length of the CDR3 is 19 residues. This TCR came from a man aged 35-49 years with acute or convalescent COVID-19. Material for sequencing was peripheral blood. The chain has TRBV19 and TRBJ2-2; 7 bases are a match to TRBD1. The CDR3 DNA follows: TGTGCCAGTAGTATAAAAGTTAGACAAAGGGGGCCTTTTACCGGGGAGCTGTTTTTT. Translation: CASSIKVRQRGPFTGELFF.